This TCR beta chain was profiled in a study of blood T cells in healthy people across ages. Germline CDR1 reads ENHRY; CDR2 reads SYGVKD. Between the trimmed V and J ends, which lost 0 bases and 8 bases, there was a span of 8 bases. This CDR3 region has 13 residues. The use of a sample-barcoded 5' primer and a J-beta primer mix characterized a second PCR of roughly 7 to 11 cycles. TCRdb used MiXCR to reprocess the 5' RACE reads, holding one entry per CDR3 protein. The sample has 550,000 to 600,000 distinct CDR3 sequences, 40% to 50% seen once. V and J are TRBV10-3 and TRBJ2-1; D is perhaps TRBD2 (6 bases). The specimen was blood. The origin of this receptor is a man older than 75 in good health. The CDR3 is CAISESWGDEQFF. The CDR3 DNA follows: TGTGCCATCAGTGAGTCCTGGGGGGATGAGCAGTTCTTC.